Each of the 5 T cell receptor beta chains below was sequenced from the same sample in a study of regulatory T cells in long-lasting Graves disease. Combining iRepertoire HTBI primers with Arm-PCR of CDR3 regions, the authors built TCR beta libraries. TCRdb called the multiplex PCR reads again in MiXCR, with one record for every CDR3 protein. The data show around 250,000 distinct CDR3 sequences, over 20% seen once. Time point defined: newly diagnosed GD, antithyroid drugs for less than 3 months. PBMCs were the source of the RNA used for TCR sequencing. This sample comprised peripheral blood mononuclear cells (PBMCs), obtained at new diagnosis, from a patient treated with antithyroid drugs. These receptors were taken from a female donor with Graves disease.

This clonotype was found a few times. V usage is TRBV4-1 and J usage is TRBJ1-2; D might be TRBD1 (6 bases). The CDR3 spans 15 residues. Germline lookup yields CDR1 MGHRA and CDR2 YSYEKL. Trimming pared 0 bases from V and 3 bases from J, leaving 11 bases between. CDR3 nucleotide sequence: TGCGCCAGCAGCCAAGAAGGGGGAGGTGACTATGGCTACACCTTC. Its translation is CASSQEGGGDYGYTF.

This clonotype occurred many times. This chain links TRBV12-3 or TRBV12-4 with TRBJ1-2; possible D gene TRBD1, 6 bases. The V end was cut by 2 bases, the J end by 6 bases, with 13 bases between. CDR3 length: 14 residues. The CDR3 here is CASSLSGGADGYTF. CDR3 coding DNA: TGTGCCAGCAGTTTATCCGGGGGGGCGGATGGCTACACCTTC.

This clonotype was observed many times. CDR3 protein: CASSFLSRNADTQYF. CDR3 DNA: TGTGCCAGCAGTTTCCTCAGTCGTAACGCAGATACGCAGTATTTT. The rearrangement joins TRBV28 to TRBJ2-3; D gene ambiguous. CDR1 is MDHEN, CDR2 SYDVKM, per germline. The CDR3 sequence is 15 residues long. Trimming shortened V by 3 bases and J by 4 bases, and 14 bases separated the two germline ends.

Note on this clonotype: One junction end does not reproduce the germline sequence, and a read error may be involved. The J gene is TRBJ2-5, the V gene TRBV6-5; TRBD2 matches at 12 bases. Germline V gene lookup returns CDR1 MNHEY and CDR2 SVGAGI. The CDR3 is 17 residues long. The CDR3 sequence: CASSYGTSGGPQGTQYF. The CDR3 DNA reads TGTGCCAGCAGTTATGGAACTAGCGGGGGGCCTCAAGGGACCCAGTACTTC.

This clonotype was recorded once. A single base separates this from a much larger clone, so it may be a read error. J is TRBJ2-2 and V is TRBV24-1, with 8 nucleotides matching TRBD1. The CDR3 spans 17 residues. CDR1 KGHDR and CDR2 SFDVKD come from the germline V gene. CDR3 in amino acids: CATSDSARTGNTGELLF. The DNA of the CDR3 is TGTGCCACCAGTGATTCAGCGAGGACAGGGAACACCGGGGAGCTGCTTTTT.